The clone carrying this T cell receptor beta chain has only one observation. This sample stems from a study of blood T cell repertoires in COVID-19. Turning to the study itself: PBMCs, B-cell-depleted T cells, or T cells provided the cDNA or gDNA that made up the material.

The CDR3 spans 14 residues. Trimming cost V 4 bases and J 4 bases, with 14 bases left between them. CDR1 is SGDLS, CDR2 YYNGEE, per germline. How the authors handled the data: Amplifying reference gene primers gave estimates of nucleated cell counts. Assay: immunoSEQ multiplex PCR; the TCRdb copy retains only in-frame clones and omits some. V, J and clone size derive from that table, while D and trimming were established from the DNA sequence. The profile covers 80,000 or so clones, with 91% appearing a single time and 1.5% to 2% taken by the ten largest. The clonotype was recovered from a woman aged 45-59 years in a cohort sampled during active COVID-19. The genes are TRBV9 and TRBJ2-5; D gene uncertain. The sequenced sample consisted of peripheral blood. The CDR3 nucleotides read TGTGCCAGCAGCCTTACTCCGGCGGCAGAGACCCAGTACTTC. This encodes CASSLTPAAETQYF.